Each of the 10 T cell receptor beta chains below was sequenced from the same sample in a study of human T cells and chemical hapten exposure. Documented time point: patch test 2, 6 weeks after DPC sensitization. Sample treatment: therapeutic diphenylcyclopropenone sensitization with weekly scalp DPC. TCRdb re-analysed the RACE reads in MiXCR, keeping a single row per CDR3 protein. The sample has under 75,000 distinct CDR3 sequences, about 8% seen once. The sequences come from whole blood, collected in connection with sensitization to the hapten diphenylcyclopropenone (DPC). The receptors shown here come from a woman in her forties or fifties with alopecia areata. Some clones in this sample may be carry-over from other donors' samples.

This clonotype was detected only a few times. This rearrangement joins TRBV12-3 or TRBV12-4 to TRBJ1-2; TRBD1 might be the D (5 bases). The CDR3 extends over 12 amino acids. V shed 5 bases and J shed 8 bases, with 12 bases lying between them. The DNA of the CDR3 is TGTGCCAGCAGTAACCCCAGGGACGGCTACACCTTC. Translation gives CASSNPRDGYTF.

This clonotype came up a few times. The gene calls are TRBV7-9 and TRBJ2-1, with a tentative D call TRBD1 (6 bases). CDR1 and CDR2 from the germline V gene are SEHNR and FQNEAQ (reference sequence). The V end lost 4 bases, the J end lost 0 bases, and 10 bases lay between the germline ends. The CDR3 has 15 amino acids. Here the CDR3 DNA reads TGTGCCAGCAGCTCCCGACAGGACTCCTACAATGAGCAGTTCTTC. It specifies CASSSRQDSYNEQFF.

The rearrangement joins TRBV20-1 to TRBJ2-3, with 14 nucleotides matching TRBD2. From germline, CDR1 is DFQATT and CDR2 SNEGSKA (reference sequence). V lost 5 bases to trimming and J lost 6 bases; unmatched junction nucleotides: 10. The CDR3 length is 16 residues. In DNA, the CDR3 is TGCAGTGCTCCCCCCGGACTAGCGGGAGGTGGCGATACGCAGTATTTT. The encoded protein is CSAPPGLAGGGDTQYF.

The chain links TRBV6-2 or TRBV6-3 to TRBJ2-1; D possibly corresponds to TRBD1 (5 bases). The CDR3 spans 14 residues. Germline CDR1 reads MNHEY; CDR2 reads SVGEGT. The V end lost 7 bases, the J end lost 9 bases, and 19 bases lay between the germline ends. Here the CDR3 DNA reads TGTGCCAGCAACACACCAACAGGATACGCTGAGCAGTTCTTC. Its translation: CASNTPTGYAEQFF.

In this sample, this clonotype turned up many times. The chain recombines TRBV28 with TRBJ2-7, with D unclear. The CDR3 extends over 12 amino acids. Deletions cut 3 bases from V and 4 bases from J, with 7 bases between. Germline V CDR1 and CDR2: MDHEN, SYDVKM. The DNA of the CDR3 is TGTGCCAGCAGTTTGAAAGGGTACGAGCAGTACTTC. Residues: CASSLKGYEQYF.

This clonotype was seen ten or more times. This chain connects TRBV29-1 to TRBJ2-1; D not certain. The ends were cut back, 5 bases at V and 5 bases at J, with 10 bases in the middle. Per the germline V gene, CDR1 is SQVTM and CDR2 is ANQGSEA. This CDR3 is 12 amino acids long. The CDR3 reads CSVLDYDNEQFF. The DNA of the CDR3 is TGCAGCGTTTTGGATTATGACAATGAGCAGTTCTTC.

This clonotype was counted many times. This chain connects TRBV20-1 to TRBJ1-1, with TRBD1 as a possible D gene (5 bases). V was shortened by 4 bases and J by 5 bases, with 17 bases between the two germline ends. The CDR3 runs to 14 residues. The V gene's germline CDR1 is DFQATT and CDR2 SNEGSKA (reference sequence). The CDR3 loop reads CSAILPGRGTEAFF. The CDR3 DNA reads as TGCAGTGCTATACTACCGGGACGTGGTACTGAAGCTTTCTTT.

The V and J genes are TRBV4-3 and TRBJ2-1; TRBD2 matches at 9 bases. Germline assignment: CDR1 LGHNA and CDR2 YSLEER. V gave up 3 bases and J gave up 4 bases; unmatched junction bases: 4. This CDR3 contains 15 residues. The CDR3 loop is CASSQQTSGYNEQFF. CDR3 in DNA: TGCGCCAGCAGCCAGCAGACTAGCGGTTACAATGAGCAGTTCTTC.

This clonotype was seen at least ten times. V and J are TRBV18 and TRBJ1-2; 7 nucleotides agree with TRBD1. The germline V gene has CDR1 KGHSH and CDR2 LQKENI. CDR3 length: 15 residues. The junction had 4 bases not matched to a gene; V was cut back by 3 bases and J by 0 bases. The CDR3 bases are TGTGCCAGCTCACCCCGGACAGGCACTAACTATGGCTACACCTTC. This sequence encodes CASSPRTGTNYGYTF.

The gene calls are TRBV5-1 and TRBJ2-3, with D uncertain. The CDR3 extends over 15 amino acids. Trimming removed 4 bases from V and 0 bases from J, with 12 bases in between. Germline V gives CDR1 SGHRS, CDR2 YFSETQ. CDR3 DNA: TGCGCCAGCAGCCCAAACTGGCCCAGCACAGATACGCAGTATTTT. Protein sequence: CASSPNWPSTDTQYF. Together with reference TRBV5-1 and TRBJ2-3, the CDR3 gives the full variable domain: KAGVTQTPRYLIKTRGQQVTLSCSPISGHRSVSWYQQTPGQGLQFLFEYFSETQRNKGNFPGRFSGRQFSNSRSEMNVSTLELGDSALYLCASSPNWPSTDTQYFGPGTRLTVL.